Listed below are T cell receptor beta chains from one sample, sequenced in a study of T-cell reconstitution after alpha-beta-depleted transplantation in children. TCRdb recomputed calls from the PCR reads with MiXCR, one row per CDR3 protein. This table has around 600,000 distinct CDR3 sequences, 15% to 20% appearing once. Here the sequenced sample was PBMCs from the stem cell graft donor, taken from the stem cell graft. Receptors originate from a human donor who donated a stem cell graft to a child with acute myeloid leukemia. CDR3s include the opening cysteine and the closing phenylalanine or tryptophan. The D gene is left open where the match is weak. Some rows mark clone size as missing; the rest say once, few, many or name a class of expanded clone.

>NA|TRBJ1-2|NA|TRBV24-1
TGTGCCACCAGTGACTCCTCTACAGGGTACTATGGCTACACCTTC
CATSDSSTGYYGYTF
>many|TRBJ1-2|NA|TRBV20-1
TGCAGTGCTAGAGATGGGGGGAACTATGGCTACACCTTC
CSARDGGNYGYTF
>few|TRBJ2-4|NA|TRBV5-1
TGCGCCAGCAGCTTGACGTACGGAAACATTCAGTACTTC
CASSLTYGNIQYF
>many|TRBJ1-5|NA|TRBV5-5
TGTGCCAGCAGCTTGAGGGATCAGCCCCAGCATTTT
CASSLRDQPQHF
>many|TRBJ2-1|NA|TRBV12-3/TRBV12-4
TGTGCCAGCAGTTTGCCCTCAGGGGAAAATGAGCAGTTCTTC
CASSLPSGENEQFF
>many|TRBJ1-3|NA|TRBV20-1
TGCAGTGCCGTAAGGGAGGCTGGAAACACCATATATTTT
CSAVREAGNTIYF
>NA|TRBJ1-5|NA|TRBV24-1
TGTGCCACCAGTGATTTGGGTGGAATGCAGCCCCAGCATTTT
CATSDLGGMQPQHF
>NA|TRBJ2-3|TRBD1|TRBV9
TGTGCCAGCAGCGTAGCAGGGGGACAGACAGATACGCAGTATTTT
CASSVAGGQTDTQYF
>NA|TRBJ1-2|TRBD1|TRBV11-3
TGTGCCAGCAGCTTAGGACAGGGCTCCGTCGGCTACACCTTC
CASSLGQGSVGYTF
>NA|TRBJ1-2|NA|TRBV2
TGTGCCAGCAGCGGACAGATCCGTGGCTACACCTTC
CASSGQIRGYTF
>NA|TRBJ2-3|NA|TRBV2
TGTGCCAGCAGCCCCCAGCAATCTAGCACAGATACGCAGTATTTT
CASSPQQSSTDTQYF
>many|TRBJ2-7|NA|TRBV20-1
TGCAGTGCTAGGAAGGGCGAGCAGTACTTC
CSARKGEQYF
>few|TRBJ1-4|TRBD1|TRBV6-1
TGTGCCAGCAGTATCACCGGACAGGGCGAAAAACTGTTTTTT
CASSITGQGEKLFF
>many|TRBJ1-5|NA|TRBV20-1
TGCAGTGCTAGTAATCCGAACGGAATCAATCAGCCCCAGCATTTT
CSASNPNGINQPQHF
>few|TRBJ1-6|NA|TRBV28
TGTGCCAGCAGTTCCCCAGGGCCTAATTCACCCCTCCACTTT
CASSSPGPNSPLHF
>few|TRBJ2-2|TRBD2|TRBV15
TGTGCCACCGGACTAGTGACCGGGGAGCTGTTTTTT
CATGLVTGELFF
>NA|TRBJ1-5|NA|TRBV27
TGTGCCAGCAGTTTATTCGGCAGGAATCAGCCCCAGCATTTT
CASSLFGRNQPQHF
>NA|TRBJ2-2|NA|TRBV12-3/TRBV12-4
TGTGCCAGCAGTTTCTGGGGGCTCACCGGGGAGCTGTTTTTT
CASSFWGLTGELFF
>NA|TRBJ2-3|NA|TRBV7-8
TGTGCCAGCAGCTTAGACGGGTGGGGTAGCACAGATACGCAGTATTTT
CASSLDGWGSTDTQYF
>few|TRBJ1-4|NA|TRBV24-1
TGTGCCACCAGTGAGGCCGGGACAATGAATGAAAAACTGTTTTTT
CATSEAGTMNEKLFF
>NA|TRBJ1-1|NA|TRBV5-1
TGCGCCAGCAGCTTGGAGATAGGGTATATGAACACTGAAGCTTTCTTT
CASSLEIGYMNTEAFF
>NA|TRBJ2-5|NA|TRBV14
TGTGCCAGCAGCCGAAACCCGGAGAGGACCCAGTACTTC
CASSRNPERTQYF
>few|TRBJ2-3|TRBD2|TRBV12-3/TRBV12-4
TGTGCCAGCAATCCTACTAGCGGGGGCACCAATACGCAGTATTTT
CASNPTSGGTNTQYF
>many|TRBJ2-7|NA|TRBV20-1
TGCAGTGCTAGAGGCCTGGGCCAGCCCTACGAGCAGTACTTC
CSARGLGQPYEQYF
>many|TRBJ2-1|TRBD1|TRBV25-1
TGTGCCAGCAGTGTCCGGACAGGGGTGAGCAATGAGCAGTTCTTC
CASSVRTGVSNEQFF
>many|TRBJ2-1|TRBD2|TRBV12-3/TRBV12-4
TGTGCCAGCAGACCCCCAACTAGCGGGGTCTACAATGAGCAGTTCTTC
CASRPPTSGVYNEQFF
>NA|TRBJ1-3|NA|TRBV12-3/TRBV12-4
TGTGCCAGCCTTAGGGTTACTGGAAACACCATATATTTT
CASLRVTGNTIYF
>few|TRBJ1-5|NA|TRBV6-5
TGTGCCAGCAGTTATAGGGCAGGGGATAGCAATCAGCCCCAGCATTTT
CASSYRAGDSNQPQHF
>few|TRBJ2-2|NA|TRBV20-1
TGCAGTGCTATAAGATCGCCCGGGCGCCTCGGCGGGGAGCTGTTTTTT
CSAIRSPGRLGGELFF
>many|TRBJ1-2|TRBD1|TRBV4-3
TGTGCCAGCAGCCAGGACAGGGTTAACTATGGCTACACCTTC
CASSQDRVNYGYTF
>few|TRBJ2-1|NA|TRBV20-1
TGCAGTGCTAGACCTCCTGGACAGTTAGGAAAGGGGGAGCAGTTCTTC
CSARPPGQLGKGEQFF
>once|TRBJ2-1|TRBD1|TRBV18
TGTGCCAGCCTACAGGGGAATTCTGAGCAGTTCTTC
CASLQGNSEQFF
>few|TRBJ1-6|NA|TRBV20-1
TGCAGTGTAGGTCCAATTAATTCACCCCTCCACTTT
CSVGPINSPLHF
>many|TRBJ2-3|TRBD2|TRBV7-2
TGTGCCAGCAGCTTGGGGGAGGGGACGCAGTATTTT
CASSLGEGTQYF
>NA|TRBJ2-1|TRBD2|TRBV28
TGTGCCAGCTGTAGCGGGGTACCCTACAATGAGCAGTTCTTC
CASCSGVPYNEQFF
>NA|TRBJ2-7|TRBD1|TRBV20-1
TGCAGTGCACCCGACAGGGCCTCCTACGAGCAGTACTTC
CSAPDRASYEQYF
>once|TRBJ2-1|TRBD2|TRBV7-9
TGTGCCAGCAGCTTGGGCGGGGGGGCGCGAGAGCAGTTCTTC
CASSLGGGAREQFF
>many|TRBJ1-1|NA|TRBV6-5
TGTGCCAGCAGTTACACGACGGGGGCGGGCACTGAAGCTTTCTTT
CASSYTTGAGTEAFF
>few|TRBJ2-2|TRBD1|TRBV5-1
TGCGCCAGCAGTCCGGACAGGGCTGACACCGGGGAGCTGTTTTTT
CASSPDRADTGELFF
>many|TRBJ1-5|NA|TRBV7-9
TGTGCCAGCAGCCCCGTGACAGAAACTCAGCCCCAGCATTTT
CASSPVTETQPQHF
>few|TRBJ2-5|TRBD1|TRBV20-1
TGCAGTGCATCCAGGGGGAACCAAGAGACCCAGTACTTC
CSASRGNQETQYF
>many|TRBJ2-5|TRBD2|TRBV20-1
TGCAGTGATAATAGCGGGGGGGAAGAGACCCAGTACTTC
CSDNSGGEETQYF